The source of this TCR beta chain is a study of OX40 agonist ivuxolimab in advanced cancers. A note on the overall study: Ivuxolimab, which targeted the costimulatory receptor OX40 (CD134), was an agonistic, fully human IgG2 monoclonal antibody. Intravenous ivuxolimab was administered to patients every 2 weeks at six dose levels: 0.01, 0.1, 0.3, 1.5, 3 and 10 mg/kg. Among the 52 dose-escalation patients, about 20 had hepatocellular carcinoma, roughly 15 melanoma, 9 renal cell carcinoma and 9 head and neck cancer. The dose-escalation cohort was about 86% male with a mean age of about 54 years, ranging from roughly 23 to 79. Prior anti-PD-1, anti-PD-L1 or anti-CTLA-4 therapy was permitted, and approximately 40% of dose-escalation patients had received checkpoint inhibitors. Partial responses occurred in three dose-escalation patients: two with cutaneous melanoma and one with hepatocellular carcinoma. Peripheral TCRbeta sequencing was intended to test whether TCR sequence diversity was altered and clonal T-cell expansion was caused by ivuxolimab. The monotherapy dose-escalation portion (N of about 57 patients) of the phase I ivuxolimab trial is reported in the paper.

The germline V end is reduced by 1 base and the J end by 2 bases; junction bases left unmatched: 8. The CDR3 measures 17 amino acids from cysteine to phenylalanine. Just the 51-base CDR3 DNA is kept, in frame starting at base 1. CDR1 SGDLS and CDR2 YYNGEE were looked up in the germline V gene. Patients with a history of autoimmune disease or receiving systemic immunosuppression were excluded from the trial. In every dose cohort, peripheral blood was drawn for TCR sequencing at baseline, cycle 4 day 1, and cycle 7 day 1. Samples came from an open-label, multicenter, first-in-human phase I dose-escalation trial of ivuxolimab. The trial enrolled adults with locally advanced or metastatic head and neck squamous cell, hepatocellular, melanoma or renal cell carcinoma. Before TCR sequencing, CD4+ T cells and CD8+ T cells were sorted from peripheral blood as separate populations. General conclusions and limits of the study: Which antigens the clonally expanded peripheral T cells were specific for was not determined. In the 0.1-3.0 mg/kg groups, partial responders had among the lowest normalized peripheral clonal expansion, particularly in CD8+ T cells. Low levels of normalized T-cell clonal expansion were also seen in some patients who did not respond. On average, CD8+ T cells showed more expanded clones than CD4+ T cells after ivuxolimab. At doses of 0.1 to 3.0 mg/kg, clonal expansion of both CD4+ and CD8+ blood T cells was observed from baseline to week 6.

Genomic DNA was isolated from the sorted cells so that the TCRbeta CDR3 region could be sequenced. TCRbeta CDR3 regions were sequenced using the immunoSEQ Assay. The table comes from immuneACCESS by way of TCRdb, which keeps in-frame sequences with V and J called. Part of the clones is missing from these tables; in studies checked, under half for an unresolved V gene and the rest for unknown reasons. The sample table holds under 100,000 clones, of which approximately 85% were seen once. Approximately 5.1% of the sample rests with the top ten. About this clone: Its antigen specificity is not known. No much larger clone exists at a distance of one base, and base qualities are not known.

Source: CD4+ or CD8+ T cells sorted from blood, taken in a trial of the OX40 agonist ivuxolimab. The clonotype comes from an adult with an advanced solid tumor such as melanoma, head and neck, liver or kidney cancer. The chain employs TRBV9 and TRBJ2-3, with 9 bases in between that match TRBD2. The CDR3 amino acid sequence is: CASSVSPAGGNTDTQYF. The bases are TGTGCCAGCAGCGTAAGCCCAGCGGGGGGAAACACAGATACGCAGTATTTT.